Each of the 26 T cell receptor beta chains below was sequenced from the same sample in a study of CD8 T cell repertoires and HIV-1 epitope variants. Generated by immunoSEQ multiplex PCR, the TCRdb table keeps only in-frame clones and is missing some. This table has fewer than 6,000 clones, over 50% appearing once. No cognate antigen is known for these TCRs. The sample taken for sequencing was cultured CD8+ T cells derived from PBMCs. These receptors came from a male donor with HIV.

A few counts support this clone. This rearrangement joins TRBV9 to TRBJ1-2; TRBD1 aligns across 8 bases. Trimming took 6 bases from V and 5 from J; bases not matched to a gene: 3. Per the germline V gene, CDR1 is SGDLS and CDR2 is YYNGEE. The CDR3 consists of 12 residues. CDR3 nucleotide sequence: TGTGCCAGCAACCAGGGGGCTTATGGCTACACCTTC. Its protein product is CASNQGAYGYTF. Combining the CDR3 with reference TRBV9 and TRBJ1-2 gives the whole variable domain DSGVTQTPKHLITATGQRVTLRCSPRSGDLSVYWYQQSLDQGLQFLIQYYNGEERAKGNILERFSAQQFPDLHSELNLSSLELGDSALYFCASNQGAYGYTFGSGTRLTVV.

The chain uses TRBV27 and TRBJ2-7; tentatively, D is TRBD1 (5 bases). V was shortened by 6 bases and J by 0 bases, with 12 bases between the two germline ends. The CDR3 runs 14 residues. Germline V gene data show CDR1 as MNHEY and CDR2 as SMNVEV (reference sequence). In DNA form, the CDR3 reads TGTGCCAGCAGATCTACAGGAGACTCCTACGAGCAGTACTTC. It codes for CASRSTGDSYEQYF.

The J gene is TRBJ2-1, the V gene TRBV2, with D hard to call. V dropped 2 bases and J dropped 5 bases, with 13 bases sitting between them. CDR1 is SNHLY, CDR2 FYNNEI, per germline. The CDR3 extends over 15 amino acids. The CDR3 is CASSERGGSHNEQFF. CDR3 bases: TGTGCCAGCAGTGAACGAGGTGGGTCCCACAATGAGCAGTTCTTC.

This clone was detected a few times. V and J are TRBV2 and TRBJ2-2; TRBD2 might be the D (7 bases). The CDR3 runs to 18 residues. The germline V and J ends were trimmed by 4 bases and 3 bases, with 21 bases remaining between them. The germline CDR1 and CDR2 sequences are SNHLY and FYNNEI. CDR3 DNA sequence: TGTGCCAGCAGTGCGGGGGCTAGCGGTATGCGAGACACCGGGGAGCTGTTTTTT. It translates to CASSAGASGMRDTGELFF.

CDR3 protein: CASRPGTGWQETQYF. CDR3 in DNA: TGTGCCAGCAGACCCGGGACAGGGTGGCAAGAGACCCAGTACTTC. The genes are TRBV7-6 and TRBJ2-5; 9 nucleotides agree with TRBD1. V was clipped by 6 bases and J by 2 bases; unmatched bases: 7. The CDR3 loop spans 15 amino acids. CDR1 and CDR2 (germline): SGHVS, FNYEAQ.

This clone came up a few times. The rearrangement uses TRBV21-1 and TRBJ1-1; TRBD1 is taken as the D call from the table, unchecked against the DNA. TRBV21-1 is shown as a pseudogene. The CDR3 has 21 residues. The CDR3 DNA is TGTGCCAGCAGGATACAAAGGAGGGGACAGGTGCCATCCAGAGCGAACACTGAAGCTTTCTTT. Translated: CASRIQRRGQVPSRANTEAFF.

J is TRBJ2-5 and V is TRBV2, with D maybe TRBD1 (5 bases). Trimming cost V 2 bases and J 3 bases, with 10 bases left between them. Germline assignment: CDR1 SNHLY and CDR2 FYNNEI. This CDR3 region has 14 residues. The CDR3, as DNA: TGTGCCAGCAGTGAACTTTTAGGGGAAGAGACCCAGTACTTC. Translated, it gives CASSELLGEETQYF.

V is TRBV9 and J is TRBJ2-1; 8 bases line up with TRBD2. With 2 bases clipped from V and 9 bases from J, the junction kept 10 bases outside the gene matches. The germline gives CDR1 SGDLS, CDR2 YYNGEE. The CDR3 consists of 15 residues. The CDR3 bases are TGTGCCAGCAGCGTTGGGTTCGGGGGGGCGATTGAGCAGTTCTTC. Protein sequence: CASSVGFGGAIEQFF.

Here the CDR3 reads CASSLSIQGGKYEQYF. CDR3 DNA sequence: TGTGCCAGCAGTTTATCGATACAGGGAGGAAAGTACGAGCAGTACTTC. The genes are TRBV27 and TRBJ2-7; the D gene could be TRBD1 or TRBD2 (6 bases each). Trimming pared 0 bases from V and 4 bases from J, leaving 16 bases between. Per germline, CDR1 MNHEY and CDR2 SMNVEV (reference sequence). The CDR3 contains 16 residues.

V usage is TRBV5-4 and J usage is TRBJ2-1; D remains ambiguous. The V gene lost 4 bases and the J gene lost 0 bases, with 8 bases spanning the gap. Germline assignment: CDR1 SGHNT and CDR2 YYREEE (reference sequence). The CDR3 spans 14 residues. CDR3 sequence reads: CASSLGSSYNEQFF. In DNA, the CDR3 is TGTGCCAGCAGCCTCGGTAGCTCCTACAATGAGCAGTTCTTC.

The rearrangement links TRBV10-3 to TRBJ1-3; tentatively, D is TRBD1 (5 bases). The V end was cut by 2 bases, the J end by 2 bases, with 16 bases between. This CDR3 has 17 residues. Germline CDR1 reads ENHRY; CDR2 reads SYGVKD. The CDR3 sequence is CAISEPAGMTPGNTIYF. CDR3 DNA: TGTGCCATCAGTGAGCCGGCAGGGATGACTCCTGGAAACACCATATATTTT.

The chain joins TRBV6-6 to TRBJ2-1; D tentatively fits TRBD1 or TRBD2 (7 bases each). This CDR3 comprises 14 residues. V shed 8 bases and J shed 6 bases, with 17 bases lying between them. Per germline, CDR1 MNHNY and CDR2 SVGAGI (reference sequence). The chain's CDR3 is CASQGRGQGNEQFF. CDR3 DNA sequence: TGTGCCAGCCAGGGGAGGGGGCAAGGCAATGAGCAGTTCTTC.

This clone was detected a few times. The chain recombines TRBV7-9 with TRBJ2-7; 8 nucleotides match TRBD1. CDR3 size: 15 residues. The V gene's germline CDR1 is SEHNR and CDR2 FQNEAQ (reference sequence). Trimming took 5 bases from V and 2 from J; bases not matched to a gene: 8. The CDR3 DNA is TGTGCCAGCAGCCCCGCGGGGACAGGAGCCTACGAGCAGTACTTC. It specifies CASSPAGTGAYEQYF.

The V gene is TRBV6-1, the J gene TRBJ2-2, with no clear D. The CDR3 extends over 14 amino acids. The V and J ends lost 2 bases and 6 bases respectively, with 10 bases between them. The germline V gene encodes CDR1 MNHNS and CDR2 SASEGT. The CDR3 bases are TGTGCCAGCAGTGAACCCACTCTCCCCGGGGAGCTGTTTTTT. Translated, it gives CASSEPTLPGELFF.

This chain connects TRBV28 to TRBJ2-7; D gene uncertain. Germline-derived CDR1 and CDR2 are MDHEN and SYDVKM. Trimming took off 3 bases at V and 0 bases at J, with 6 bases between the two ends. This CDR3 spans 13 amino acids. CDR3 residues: CASSFPGSYEQYF. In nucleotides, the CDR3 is TGTGCCAGCAGTTTTCCGGGCTCCTACGAGCAGTACTTC.

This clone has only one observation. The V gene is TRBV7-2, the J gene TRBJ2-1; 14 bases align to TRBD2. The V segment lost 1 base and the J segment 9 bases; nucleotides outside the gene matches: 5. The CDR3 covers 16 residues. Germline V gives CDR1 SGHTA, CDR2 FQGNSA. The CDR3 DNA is TGTGCCAGCAGCTTAGATGGGACTAGCGGGGGTAGTGAGCAGTTCTTC. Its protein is CASSLDGTSGGSEQFF.

The CDR3 is CASSFDRTTNEKLFF. In nucleotides, the CDR3 is TGTGCCAGCAGTTTCGACCGTACAACTAATGAAAAACTGTTTTTT. The chain uses TRBV28 and TRBJ1-4, with D unclear. CDR1 is MDHEN, CDR2 SYDVKM, per germline. The CDR3 is 15 residues long. V was cut by 3 bases and J by 0 bases, with 8 bases left in between.

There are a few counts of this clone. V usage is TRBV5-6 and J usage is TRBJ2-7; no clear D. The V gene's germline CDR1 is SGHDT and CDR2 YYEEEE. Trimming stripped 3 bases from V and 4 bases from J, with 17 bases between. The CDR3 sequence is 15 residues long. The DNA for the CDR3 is TGTGCCAGCAGCTGGTCCGAAAATATGGTGTACGAGCAGTACTTC. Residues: CASSWSENMVYEQYF.

The CDR3 nucleotides are TGCAGCGTCATGGGAGGGACAGGGGAGAATGAGCAGTTCTTC. As protein: CSVMGGTGENEQFF. V usage is TRBV29-1 and J usage is TRBJ2-1; TRBD1 matches at 10 bases. Losses at the gene ends were 6 bases for V and 7 bases for J; bases not matched to a gene: 9. The CDR3 is 14 amino acids. Germline V gene lookup returns CDR1 SQVTM and CDR2 ANQGSEA.

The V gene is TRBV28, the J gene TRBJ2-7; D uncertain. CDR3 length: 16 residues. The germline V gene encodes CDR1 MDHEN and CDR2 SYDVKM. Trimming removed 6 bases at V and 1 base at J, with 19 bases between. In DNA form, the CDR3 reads TGTGCCAGCAGCCTGGGTGTTACCCAACTTTCCTACGAGCAGTACTTC. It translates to CASSLGVTQLSYEQYF. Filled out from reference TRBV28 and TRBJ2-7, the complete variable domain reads DVKVTQSSRYLVKRTGEKVFLECVQDMDHENMFWYRQDPGLGLRLIYFSYDVKMKEKGDIPEGYSVSREKKERFSLILESASTNQTSMYLCASSLGVTQLSYEQYFGPGTRLTVT.

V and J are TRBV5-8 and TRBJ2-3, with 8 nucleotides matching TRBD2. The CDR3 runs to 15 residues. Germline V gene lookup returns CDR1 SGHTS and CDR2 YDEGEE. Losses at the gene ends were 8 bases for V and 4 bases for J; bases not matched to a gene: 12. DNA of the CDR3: TGTGCCAGTTCCGGGGGGGGCTATCACCCAGATACGCAGTATTTT. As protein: CASSGGGYHPDTQYF.

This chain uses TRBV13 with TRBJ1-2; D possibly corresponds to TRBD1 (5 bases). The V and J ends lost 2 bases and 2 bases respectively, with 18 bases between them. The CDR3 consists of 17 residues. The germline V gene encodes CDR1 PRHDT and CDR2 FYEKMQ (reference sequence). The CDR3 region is CASSLSGLGVPNYGYTF. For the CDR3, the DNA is TGTGCCAGCAGCTTAAGCGGTTTAGGGGTCCCCAACTATGGCTACACCTTC.

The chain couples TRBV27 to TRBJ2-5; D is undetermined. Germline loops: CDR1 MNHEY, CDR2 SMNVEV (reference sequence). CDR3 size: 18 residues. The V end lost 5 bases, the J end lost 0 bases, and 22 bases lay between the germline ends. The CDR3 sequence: CASSPGPPGYPYQETQYF. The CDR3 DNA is TGTGCCAGCAGTCCCGGACCCCCCGGTTACCCTTACCAAGAGACCCAGTACTTC.

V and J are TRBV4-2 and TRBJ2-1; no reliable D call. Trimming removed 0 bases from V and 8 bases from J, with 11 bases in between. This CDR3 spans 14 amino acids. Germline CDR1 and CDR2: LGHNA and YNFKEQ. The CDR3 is CASSQDPKLDEQFF. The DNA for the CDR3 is TGTGCCAGCAGCCAAGATCCTAAGCTTGATGAGCAGTTCTTC.

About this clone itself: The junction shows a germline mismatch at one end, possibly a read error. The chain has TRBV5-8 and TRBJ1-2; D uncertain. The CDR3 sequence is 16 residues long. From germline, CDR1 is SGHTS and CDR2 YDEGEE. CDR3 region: CASSQDPVELDYGYTF. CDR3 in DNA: TGCGCCAGCAGCCAAGATCCCGTCGAACTCGACTATGGCTACACCTTC.

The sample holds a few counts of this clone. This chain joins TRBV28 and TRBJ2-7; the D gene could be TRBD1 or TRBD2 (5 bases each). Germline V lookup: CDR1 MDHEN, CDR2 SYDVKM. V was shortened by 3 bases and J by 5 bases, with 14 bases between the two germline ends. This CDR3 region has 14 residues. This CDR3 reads CASSFVSGTDEQYF. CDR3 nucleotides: TGTGCCAGCAGTTTCGTATCAGGGACCGACGAGCAGTACTTC.